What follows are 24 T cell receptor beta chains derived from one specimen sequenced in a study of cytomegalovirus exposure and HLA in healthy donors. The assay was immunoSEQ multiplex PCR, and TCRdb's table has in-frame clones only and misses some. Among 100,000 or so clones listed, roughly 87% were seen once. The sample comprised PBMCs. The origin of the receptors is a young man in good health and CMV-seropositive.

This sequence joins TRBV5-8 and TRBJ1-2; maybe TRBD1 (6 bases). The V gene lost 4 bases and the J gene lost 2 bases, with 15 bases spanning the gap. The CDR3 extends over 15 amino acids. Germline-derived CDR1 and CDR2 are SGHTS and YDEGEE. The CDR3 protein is CASSRDISGNYGYTF. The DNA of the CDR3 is TGTGCCAGCAGCCGGGACATCTCAGGGAACTATGGCTACACCTTC.

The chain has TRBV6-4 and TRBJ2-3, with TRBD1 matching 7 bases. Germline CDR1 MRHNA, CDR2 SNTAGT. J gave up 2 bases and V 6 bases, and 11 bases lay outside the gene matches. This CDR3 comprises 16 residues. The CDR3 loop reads CASSARGQSLTDTQYF. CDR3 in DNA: TGTGCCAGCAGCGCCAGGGGACAGTCCCTCACAGATACGCAGTATTTT.

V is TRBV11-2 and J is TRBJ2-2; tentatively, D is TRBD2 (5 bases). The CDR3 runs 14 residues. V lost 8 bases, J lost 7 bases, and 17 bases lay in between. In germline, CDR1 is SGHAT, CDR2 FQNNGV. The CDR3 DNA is TGTGCCAGCGTAGGACGTCTTCGGGGCGGGGAGCTGTTTTTT. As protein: CASVGRLRGGELFF. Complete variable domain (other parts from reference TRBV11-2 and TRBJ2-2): EAGVAQSPRYKIIEKRQSVAFWCNPISGHATLYWYQQILGQGPKLLIQFQNNGVVDDSQLPKDRFSAERLKGVDSTLKIQPAKLEDSAVYLCASVGRLRGGELFFGEGSRLTVL.

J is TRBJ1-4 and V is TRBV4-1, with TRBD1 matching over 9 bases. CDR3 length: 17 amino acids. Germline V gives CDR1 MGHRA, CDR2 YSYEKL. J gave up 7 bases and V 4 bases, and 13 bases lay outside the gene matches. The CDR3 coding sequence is TGCGCCAGCAGCCCCGGGACAGGGTATGCGAGACGTGAAAAACTGTTTTTT. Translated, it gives CASSPGTGYARREKLFF.

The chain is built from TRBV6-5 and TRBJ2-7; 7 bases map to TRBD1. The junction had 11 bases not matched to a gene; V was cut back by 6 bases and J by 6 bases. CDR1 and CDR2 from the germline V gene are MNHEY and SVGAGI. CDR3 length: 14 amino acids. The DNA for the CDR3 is TGTGCCAGCAGCTCCCACCCGACAGGGAGCGAGCAGTACTTC. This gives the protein CASSSHPTGSEQYF.

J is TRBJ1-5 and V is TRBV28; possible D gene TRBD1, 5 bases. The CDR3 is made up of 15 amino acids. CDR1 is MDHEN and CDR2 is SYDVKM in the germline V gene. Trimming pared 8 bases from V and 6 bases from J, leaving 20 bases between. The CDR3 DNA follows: TGTGCCAGCCGAGGGGCCGGGGGATGGTCTCAGCCCCAGCATTTT. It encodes CASRGAGGWSQPQHF.

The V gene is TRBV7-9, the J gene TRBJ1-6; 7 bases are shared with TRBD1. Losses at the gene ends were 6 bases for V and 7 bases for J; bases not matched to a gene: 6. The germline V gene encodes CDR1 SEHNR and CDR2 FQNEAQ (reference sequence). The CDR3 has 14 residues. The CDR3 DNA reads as TGTGCCAGCAGGAGAGGGACAGCCAATTCACCCCTCCACTTT. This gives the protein CASRRGTANSPLHF.

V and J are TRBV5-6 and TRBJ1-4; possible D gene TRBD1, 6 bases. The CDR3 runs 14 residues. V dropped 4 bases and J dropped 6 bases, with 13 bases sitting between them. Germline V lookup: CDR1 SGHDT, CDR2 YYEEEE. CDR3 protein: CASSVGQWDEKLFF. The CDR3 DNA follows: TGTGCCAGCAGCGTCGGACAGTGGGATGAAAAACTGTTTTTT. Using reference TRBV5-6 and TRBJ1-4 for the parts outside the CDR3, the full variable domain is DAGVTQSPTHLIKTRGQQVTLRCSPKSGHDTVSWYQQALGQGPQFIFQYYEEEERQRGNFPDRFSGHQFPNYSSELNVNALLLGDSALYLCASSVGQWDEKLFFGSGTQLSVL.

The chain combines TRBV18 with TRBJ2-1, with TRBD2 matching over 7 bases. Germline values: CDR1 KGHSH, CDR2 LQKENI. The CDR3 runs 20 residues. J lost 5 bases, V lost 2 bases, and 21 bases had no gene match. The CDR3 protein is CASSPLVLAGVSVDNNEQFF. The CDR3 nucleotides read TGTGCCAGCTCACCATTGGTCCTGGCGGGAGTCTCGGTTGACAACAATGAGCAGTTCTTC. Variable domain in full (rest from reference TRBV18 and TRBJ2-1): NAGVMQNPRHLVRRRGQEARLRCSPMKGHSHVYWYRQLPEEGLKFMVYLQKENIIDESGMPKERFSAEFPKEGPSILRIQQVVRGDSAAYFCASSPLVLAGVSVDNNEQFFGPGTRLTVL.

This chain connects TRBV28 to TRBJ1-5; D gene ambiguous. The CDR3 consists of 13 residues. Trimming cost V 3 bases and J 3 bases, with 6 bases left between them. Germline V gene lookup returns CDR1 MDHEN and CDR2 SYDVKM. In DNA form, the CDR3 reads TGTGCCAGCAGTTTGGCAGTCAATCAGCCCCAGCATTTT. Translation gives CASSLAVNQPQHF.

The CDR3 coding sequence is TGCGCCAGCAACGAACAGGGACCCAATGAGCAGTTCTTC. Its protein product is CASNEQGPNEQFF. The J gene is TRBJ2-1, the V gene TRBV5-1; D is perhaps TRBD1 (6 bases). The CDR3 loop spans 13 amino acids. V was cut by 6 bases and J by 6 bases, with 13 bases left in between. Germline CDR1 reads SGHRS; CDR2 reads YFSETQ.

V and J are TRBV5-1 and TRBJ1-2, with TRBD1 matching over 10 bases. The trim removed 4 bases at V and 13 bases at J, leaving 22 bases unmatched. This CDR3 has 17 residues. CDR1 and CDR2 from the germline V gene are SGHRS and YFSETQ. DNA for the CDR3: TGCGCCAGCAGCCCAGCCATGCAGTATGGGGACAGGGGTTGTTGCACCTTC. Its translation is CASSPAMQYGDRGCCTF.

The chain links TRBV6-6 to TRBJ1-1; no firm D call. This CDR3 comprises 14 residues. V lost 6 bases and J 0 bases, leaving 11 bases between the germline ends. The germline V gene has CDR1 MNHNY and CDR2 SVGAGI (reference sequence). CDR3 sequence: CASRAGFLNTEAFF. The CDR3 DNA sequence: TGTGCCAGCAGGGCAGGATTCTTGAACACTGAAGCTTTCTTT.

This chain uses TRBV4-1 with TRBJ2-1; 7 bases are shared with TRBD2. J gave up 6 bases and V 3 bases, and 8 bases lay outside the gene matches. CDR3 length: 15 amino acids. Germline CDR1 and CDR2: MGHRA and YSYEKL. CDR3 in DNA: TGCGCCAGCAGCCAGGGCCGGGGCGGGGGCAATGAGCAGTTCTTC. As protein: CASSQGRGGGNEQFF.

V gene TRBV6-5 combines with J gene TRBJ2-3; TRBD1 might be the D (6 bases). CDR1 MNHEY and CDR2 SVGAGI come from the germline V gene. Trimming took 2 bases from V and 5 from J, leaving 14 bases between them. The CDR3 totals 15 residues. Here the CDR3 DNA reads TGTGCCAGCAGTTACCGAGACAGGATTGGAGATACGCAGTATTTT. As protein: CASSYRDRIGDTQYF.

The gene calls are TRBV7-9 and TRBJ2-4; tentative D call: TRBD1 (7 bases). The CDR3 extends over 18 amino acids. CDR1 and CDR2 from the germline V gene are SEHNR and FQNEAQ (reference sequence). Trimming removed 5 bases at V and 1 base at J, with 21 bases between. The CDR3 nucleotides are TGTGCCAGCAGCCGGACAGGTCGGGGGCTTAGGGCCAAAAACATTCAGTACTTC. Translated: CASSRTGRGLRAKNIQYF.

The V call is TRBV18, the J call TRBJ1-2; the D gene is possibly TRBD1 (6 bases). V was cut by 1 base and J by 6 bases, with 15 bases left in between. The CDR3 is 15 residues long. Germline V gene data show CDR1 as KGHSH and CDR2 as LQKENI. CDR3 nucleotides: TGTGCCAGCTCACCACAGGCCCGGGACACCCATGGCTACACCTTC. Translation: CASSPQARDTHGYTF.

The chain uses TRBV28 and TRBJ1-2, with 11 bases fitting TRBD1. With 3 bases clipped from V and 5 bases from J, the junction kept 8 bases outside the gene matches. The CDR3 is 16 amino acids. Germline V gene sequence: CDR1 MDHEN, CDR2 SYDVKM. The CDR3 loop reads CASSFGQGARRYGYTF. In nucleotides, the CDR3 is TGTGCCAGCAGTTTTGGACAGGGGGCGCGCCGGTATGGCTACACCTTC.

The CDR3: CATSGTTGAGSQHF. In DNA form, the CDR3 reads TGTGCCACCAGCGGAACAACAGGGGCTGGATCCCAGCATTTT. The gene calls are TRBV15 and TRBJ1-5, with TRBD1 identical over 7 bases. Unmatched junction bases numbered 12, after V lost 5 bases and J lost 11 bases. The CDR3 has 14 amino acids. Germline V gene sequence: CDR1 LNHNV, CDR2 YYDKDF (reference sequence).

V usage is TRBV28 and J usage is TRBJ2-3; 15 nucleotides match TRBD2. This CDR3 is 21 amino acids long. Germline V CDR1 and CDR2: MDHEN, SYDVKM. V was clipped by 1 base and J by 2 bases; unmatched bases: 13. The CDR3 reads CASSLSWGHGLAGGTTDTQYF. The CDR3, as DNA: TGTGCCAGCAGTTTATCTTGGGGCCACGGACTAGCGGGGGGGACCACAGATACGCAGTATTTT.

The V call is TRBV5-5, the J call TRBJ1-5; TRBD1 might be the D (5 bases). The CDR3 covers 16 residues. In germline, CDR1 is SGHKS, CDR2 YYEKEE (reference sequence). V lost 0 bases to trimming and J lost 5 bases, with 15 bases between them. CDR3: CASSLDLGQGYQPQHF. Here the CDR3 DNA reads TGTGCCAGCAGCTTGGATTTGGGGCAAGGTTATCAGCCCCAGCATTTT.

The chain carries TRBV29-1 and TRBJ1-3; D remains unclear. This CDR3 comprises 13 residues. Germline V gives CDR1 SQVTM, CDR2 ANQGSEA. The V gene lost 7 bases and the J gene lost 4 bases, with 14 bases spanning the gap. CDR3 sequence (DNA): TGCAGCGCTGGCAGAGGCGGAGGAAACACCATATATTTT. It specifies CSAGRGGGNTIYF.

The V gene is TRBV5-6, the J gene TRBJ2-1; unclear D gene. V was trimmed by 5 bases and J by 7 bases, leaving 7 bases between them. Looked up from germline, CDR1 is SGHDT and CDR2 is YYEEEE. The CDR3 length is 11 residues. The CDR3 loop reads CASSRLNEQFF. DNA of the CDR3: TGTGCCAGCAGTCGTCTAAATGAGCAGTTCTTC.

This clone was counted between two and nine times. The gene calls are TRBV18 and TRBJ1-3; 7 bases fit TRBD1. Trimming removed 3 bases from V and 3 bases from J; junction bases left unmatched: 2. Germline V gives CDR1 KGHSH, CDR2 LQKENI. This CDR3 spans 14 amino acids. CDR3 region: CASSPGQVGNTIYF. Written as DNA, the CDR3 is TGTGCCAGCTCACCTGGACAGGTTGGAAACACCATATATTTT.